Included here is one T cell receptor (beta chain) sequence, with context. No antigen is known for it. No clone much larger than this one lies a single base away; base qualities are absent. The CDR3 runs 13 residues from the cysteine to the phenylalanine. Only CDR3 DNA is held: 39 bases, read in frame from base 1. Trimming takes 5 bases from V and 2 bases from J, and the germline ends sit 5 bases apart. CDR1 and CDR2 were assigned from the germline V gene as KGHDR and SFDVKD. What the time point label conveys for this sample: patch test 3, about 24 weeks after DPC sensitization. This specimen's treatment or condition label, interpreted: therapeutic diphenylcyclopropenone sensitization with weekly scalp DPC. At each patch-test visit, blood was drawn before the patch test was applied. Patients were eligible if aged 18 to 70, diagnosed with alopecia and judged suitable for DPC therapy, and pregnant patients were excluded. Unfractionated whole blood was collected in Tempus Blood RNA tubes, and total RNA was extracted from that blood.

This specimen belongs to a study of human T cells and chemical hapten exposure (dated by TCRdb to the early 2020s). Turning to the overall study: For sensitization, 2% DPC in acetone was applied to a roughly 2 cm by roughly 2 cm area of upper inner arm skin. Libraries were pooled for sequencing, and variation in per-sample TCR yields was attributed mainly to small differences in library volumes within the pool. Twenty-nine alopecia patients gave blood for TCR sequencing at one to four time points (pre-sensitization, 2, 6 and 24 weeks). In alopecia patients, the study followed how the peripheral blood TCR repertoire changed in vivo over primary and secondary sensitization to diphenylcyclopropenone (DPC), a hapten. Most of the patients in the cohort were female, and the cohort covered alopecia areata with under or over 50% scalp involvement, alopecia totalis and alopecia universalis. Weekly therapeutic DPC doses were additionally applied to the scalp of patients throughout the roughly 25-week study period. Patient blood was sampled pre-sensitization (week 0) and at 2, 6 and about 24 weeks after DPC sensitization. Patch tests used Finn chambers with 0.01% DPC on the upper back, scored after 6 days by International Contact Dermatitis Research Group standards. Overall study outcomes, separate from this receptor: Compared with pre-sensitization or healthy control sets, expanded TCRs formed significantly more large CDR3 similarity clusters, which is consistent with antigen-driven responses. DPC sensitization did not change how many TCRs were above 1 in 1000 frequency, and no evidence was found of alterations in global repertoire structure. Repeated subsampling changed both the strength of the expansion versus patch-test correlation and the threshold at which the correlation became significant. All patients had alopecia, a presumed autoimmune disease, so their immune response might differ from that of healthy individuals. The number of PT1 expanded TCRs positively correlated with patch test score, significant at thresholds 8, 16 and 32 but not 4.

The library was prepared using RACE. Data came from a NextSeq 500. During library preparation, unique molecular identifiers were attached to individual cDNA molecules so that TCRs could be counted quantitatively and reproducibly. For every blood RNA sample, sequencing covered both the TCR alpha and TCR beta chains. The original methods were these. A median of about 87,000 TCRs per sample was observed, with a range of about 23,224 to 700,000. V, J and CDR3 annotation of the TCR reads was carried out using the Decombinator software suite. Every sample was subsampled to the same number of TCRs (28,000) for the PS versus PT1 abundance plots. TCRs were defined as expanded if absent before sensitization and observed at least eight times at the 2-week time point. TCRdb handled the public reads itself, with Q25 trimming in fastp and clone calling in MiXCR, and kept productive beta chains. Rows merge per CDR3 protein into single entries with the most common DNA and genes. These V and J calls originate from TCRdb's pipeline instead of the authors' own analysis. The sample table records roughly 200,000 distinct CDR3 sequences; around 25% of these occur just once. Of the sample, about 2.5% falls within the top ten clones.

Source: whole blood, taken in connection with sensitization to the hapten diphenylcyclopropenone (DPC). The chain is assembled from TRBV24-1 and TRBJ2-2; there is no confident call for the D gene. The clonotype comes from a middle-aged woman with alopecia areata. Some clones in this sample may be carry-over from other donors' samples. The DNA sequence follows: TGTGCCACCAGTGTCAGCAACACCGGGGAGCTGTTTTTT. This gives the protein CATSVSNTGELFF.